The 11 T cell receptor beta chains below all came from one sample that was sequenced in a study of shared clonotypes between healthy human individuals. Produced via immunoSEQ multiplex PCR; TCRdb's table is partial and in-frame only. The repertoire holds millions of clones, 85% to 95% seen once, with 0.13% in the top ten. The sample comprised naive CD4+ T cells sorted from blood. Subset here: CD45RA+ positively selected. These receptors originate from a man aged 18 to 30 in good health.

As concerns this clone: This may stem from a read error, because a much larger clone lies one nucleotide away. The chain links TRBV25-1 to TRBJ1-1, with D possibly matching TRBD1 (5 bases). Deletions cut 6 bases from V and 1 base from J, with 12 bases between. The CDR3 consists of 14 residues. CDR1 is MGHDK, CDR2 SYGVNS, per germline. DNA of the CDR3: TGTGCCAGCAGCTCGGACATCGCGAACACTGAAGCTTTCTTT. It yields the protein CASSSDIANTEAFF.

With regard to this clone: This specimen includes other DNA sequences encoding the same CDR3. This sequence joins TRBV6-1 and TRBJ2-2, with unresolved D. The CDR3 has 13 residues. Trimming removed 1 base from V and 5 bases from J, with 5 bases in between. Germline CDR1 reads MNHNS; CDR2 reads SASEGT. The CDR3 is CASSEVRTGELFF. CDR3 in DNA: TGTGCCAGCAGTGAAGTCCGAACCGGGGAGCTGTTTTTT.

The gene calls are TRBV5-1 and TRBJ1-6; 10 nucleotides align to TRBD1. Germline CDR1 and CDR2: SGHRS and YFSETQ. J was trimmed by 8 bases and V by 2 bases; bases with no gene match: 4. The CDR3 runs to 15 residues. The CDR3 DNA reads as TGCGCCAGCAGCTTACGGACAGGGGGTTATTCACCCCTCCACTTT. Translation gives CASSLRTGGYSPLHF. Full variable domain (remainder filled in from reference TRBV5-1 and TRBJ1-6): KAGVTQTPRYLIKTRGQQVTLSCSPISGHRSVSWYQQTPGQGLQFLFEYFSETQRNKGNFPGRFSGRQFSNSRSEMNVSTLELGDSALYLCASSLRTGGYSPLHFGNGTRLTVT.

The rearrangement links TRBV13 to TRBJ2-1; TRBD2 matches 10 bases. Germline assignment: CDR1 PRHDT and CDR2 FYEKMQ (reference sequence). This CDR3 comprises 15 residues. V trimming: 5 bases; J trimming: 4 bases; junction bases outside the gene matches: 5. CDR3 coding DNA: TGTGCCAGCAGCCCCAGCGGGGGGGTTTACAATGAGCAGTTCTTC. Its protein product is CASSPSGGVYNEQFF.

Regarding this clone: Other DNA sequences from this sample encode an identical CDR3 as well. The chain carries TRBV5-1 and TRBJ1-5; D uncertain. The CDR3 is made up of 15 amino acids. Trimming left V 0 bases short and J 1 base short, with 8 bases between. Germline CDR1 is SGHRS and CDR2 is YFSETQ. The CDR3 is CASSLEGGSNQPQHF. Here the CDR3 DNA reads TGCGCCAGCAGCTTGGAGGGAGGAAGCAATCAGCCCCAGCATTTT.

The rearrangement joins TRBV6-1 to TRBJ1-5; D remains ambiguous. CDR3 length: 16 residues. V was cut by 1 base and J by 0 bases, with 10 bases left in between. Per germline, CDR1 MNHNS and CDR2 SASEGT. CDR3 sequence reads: CASSEVIDLSNQPQHF. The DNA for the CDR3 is TGTGCCAGCAGTGAAGTCATAGACCTTAGCAATCAGCCCCAGCATTTT.

The CDR3 here is CASSRDPGARETQYF. In DNA, the CDR3 is TGCGCCAGCAGCAGGGATCCGGGAGCCAGGGAGACCCAGTACTTC. V gene TRBV5-1 combines with J gene TRBJ2-5, with D possibly TRBD2 on 6 matching bases. V dropped 4 bases and J dropped 5 bases, with 18 bases sitting between them. CDR1 is SGHRS, CDR2 YFSETQ, per germline. The CDR3 consists of 15 residues. Variable domain in full (rest from reference TRBV5-1 and TRBJ2-5): KAGVTQTPRYLIKTRGQQVTLSCSPISGHRSVSWYQQTPGQGLQFLFEYFSETQRNKGNFPGRFSGRQFSNSRSEMNVSTLELGDSALYLCASSRDPGARETQYFGPGTRLLVL.

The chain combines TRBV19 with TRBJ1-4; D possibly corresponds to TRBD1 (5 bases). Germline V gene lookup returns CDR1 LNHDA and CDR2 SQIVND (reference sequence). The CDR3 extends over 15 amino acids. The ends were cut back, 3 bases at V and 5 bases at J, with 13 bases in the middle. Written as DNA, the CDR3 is TGTGCCAGTAGTATGCGACAACGGGGGAATGAAAAACTGTTTTTT. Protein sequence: CASSMRQRGNEKLFF.

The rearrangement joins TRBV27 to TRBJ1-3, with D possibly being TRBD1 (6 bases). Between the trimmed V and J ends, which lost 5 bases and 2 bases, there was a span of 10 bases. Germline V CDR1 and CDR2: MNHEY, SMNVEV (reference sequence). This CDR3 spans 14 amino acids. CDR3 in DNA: TGTGCCAGCAGTCGAACAGGGCCTGGAAACACCATATATTTT. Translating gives CASSRTGPGNTIYF.

The CDR3 nucleotides read TGTGCCACCTCTGGGCAGAGCTCCTACGAGCAGTACTTC. Its translation is CATSGQSSYEQYF. The chain employs TRBV6-1 and TRBJ2-7; no reliable D call. V dropped 10 bases and J dropped 0 bases, with 13 bases sitting between them. The CDR3 is made up of 13 amino acids. Germline V gene lookup returns CDR1 MNHNS and CDR2 SASEGT.

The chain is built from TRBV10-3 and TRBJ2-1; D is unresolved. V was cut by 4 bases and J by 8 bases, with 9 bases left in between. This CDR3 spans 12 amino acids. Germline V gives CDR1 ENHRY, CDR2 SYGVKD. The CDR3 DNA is TGTGCCATCAGTGCGAACTATTATGAGCAGTTCTTC. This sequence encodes CAISANYYEQFF.